A single sample is the source of the 17 T cell receptor beta chains below, sequenced in a study of T cell repertoires in cytomegalovirus infection. In TCRdb, the reads were re-called with MiXCR into one record per CDR3 protein. Of 510,000 or so distinct CDR3 sequences in the sample, about a quarter were seen once. The sequenced material came from PBMCs. These receptors all come from a human donor in good health (CMV status not recorded). Some clones in this sample may be carry-over from other donors' samples.

The chain uses TRBV27 and TRBJ1-5; D not certain. The CDR3 totals 15 residues. The V gene lost 3 bases and the J gene lost 3 bases, with 12 bases spanning the gap. Germline V gene lookup returns CDR1 MNHEY and CDR2 SMNVEV (reference sequence). The CDR3 reads CASSFVGDANQPQHF. As DNA, the CDR3 is TGTGCCAGCAGTTTTGTTGGGGATGCCAATCAGCCCCAGCATTTT.

This chain connects TRBV14 to TRBJ1-1; D unclear. V was cut by 2 bases and J by 8 bases, with 6 bases left in between. The CDR3 is made up of 11 amino acids. The V gene's germline CDR1 is SGHDN and CDR2 FVKESK. The CDR3 coding sequence is TGTGCCAGCAGCCAAAGCGTGGAAGCTTTCTTT. It is translated as CASSQSVEAFF.

This sequence joins TRBV12-3 or TRBV12-4 and TRBJ1-2; 10 bases map to TRBD1. V lost 5 bases and J lost 7; bases outside the gene matches: 7. The CDR3 sequence is 14 residues long. This CDR3 reads CASSPGTGESGYTF. The DNA for the CDR3 is TGTGCCAGCAGTCCCGGGACAGGGGAAAGTGGCTACACCTTC.

The chain has TRBV6-1 and TRBJ2-7; 8 nucleotides agree with TRBD2. Looked up from germline, CDR1 is MNHNS and CDR2 is SASEGT. V was pared by 11 bases and J by 4 bases, with 7 bases of the junction left unmatched. CDR3 size: 12 residues. The DNA of the CDR3 is TGTGCCGCCCGGGGGGGCTGGTACGAGCAGTACGTC. It yields the protein CAARGGWYEQYV.

This clonotype was seen only a few times. The chain employs TRBV6-2 or TRBV6-3 and TRBJ2-7, with D tentatively TRBD2 (6 bases). The CDR3 length is 16 residues. The V gene lost 0 bases and the J gene lost 2 bases, with 14 bases spanning the gap. Germline V gene sequence: CDR1 MNHEY, CDR2 SVGEGT. The CDR3 loop reads CASSYSRGKVTYEQYV. Written as DNA, the CDR3 is TGTGCCAGCAGTTACTCACGGGGGAAAGTAACCTACGAGCAGTACGTC.

This clonotype occurred a few times. CDR3 nucleotides: TGTGCCAGCAGTTTAGTATCAGGGCCCTCTGAAGCTTTCTTT. Translation: CASSLVSGPSEAFF. This chain connects TRBV28 to TRBJ1-1; maybe TRBD1 (5 bases). V gave up 2 bases and J gave up 6 bases, with 13 bases separating them. The germline gives CDR1 MDHEN, CDR2 SYDVKM. The CDR3 is 14 amino acids.

J is TRBJ2-2 and V is TRBV7-2; D gene uncertain. Per the germline V gene, CDR1 is SGHTA and CDR2 is FQGNSA. V lost 6 bases to trimming and J lost 5 bases, with 10 bases between them. This CDR3 is built from 13 residues. CDR3 sequence reads: CASRPRGTGELFF. The CDR3 bases are TGTGCCAGCAGGCCCCGTGGTACCGGGGAGCTGTTTTTT.

The chain combines TRBV4-3 with TRBJ1-5, with 9 bases aligning to TRBD1. Germline CDR1 is LGHNA and CDR2 is YSLEER. V shed 3 bases and J 8 bases; nucleotides not matched to a gene: 5. The CDR3 is made up of 14 amino acids. The CDR3 coding sequence is TGCGCCAGCAGCCATCGGGACAGGGAAGAGCCCCAGCATTTT. Translating it yields CASSHRDREEPQHF.

This clonotype was detected a few times. The V and J genes are TRBV12-3 or TRBV12-4 and TRBJ2-2; TRBD1 agrees at 8 bases. The CDR3 loop spans 14 amino acids. After removal of 4 bases from V and 5 bases from J, the junction contained 3 bases not matched to a gene. The CDR3 here is CASSSQGETGELFF. The CDR3 DNA sequence: TGTGCCAGCAGTTCACAGGGGGAAACCGGGGAGCTGTTTTTT.

This clonotype was seen at least ten times. The V call is TRBV7-6, the J call TRBJ2-2; 11 nucleotides match TRBD2. Per the germline V gene, CDR1 is SGHVS and CDR2 is FNYEAQ. Trimming took 2 bases from V and 7 from J; bases not matched to a gene: 12. This CDR3 contains 18 residues. In DNA, the CDR3 is TGTGCCAGCAGCTTACTATCTAGCGGGAGGTTAAGCAGCGGGGAGCTGTTTTTT. This gives the protein CASSLLSSGRLSSGELFF.

This clonotype was seen a handful of times. The J gene is TRBJ1-2, the V gene TRBV6-5; D may be TRBD1 (6 bases). From germline, CDR1 is MNHEY and CDR2 SVGAGI. V lost 2 bases, J lost 5 bases, and 12 bases lay in between. The CDR3 has 14 amino acids. CDR3 sequence reads: CASSYGGPGYGYTF. In nucleotides, the CDR3 is TGTGCCAGCAGTTACGGGGGGCCTGGTTATGGCTACACCTTC.

The chain is built from TRBV20-1 and TRBJ2-7; TRBD2 agrees at 10 bases. J lost 6 bases, V lost 0 bases, and 11 bases had no gene match. The CDR3 has 16 residues. The germline V gene has CDR1 DFQATT and CDR2 SNEGSKA (reference sequence). CDR3: CSARDRPSGRWFEQYF. For the CDR3, the DNA is TGCAGTGCTAGAGATCGCCCTAGCGGGAGATGGTTCGAGCAGTACTTC.

This rearrangement joins TRBV10-3 to TRBJ1-5, with D perhaps TRBD1 (6 bases). Germline V lookup: CDR1 ENHRY, CDR2 SYGVKD. The CDR3 totals 16 residues. V was trimmed by 0 bases and J by 4 bases, leaving 13 bases between them. CDR3 sequence reads: CAISESSRGRNQPQHF. The CDR3 DNA follows: TGTGCCATCAGTGAGTCGTCCAGGGGAAGGAATCAGCCCCAGCATTTT.

This clonotype was counted a few times. V and J are TRBV19 and TRBJ2-1, with 10 positions matching TRBD2. V trimming: 0 bases; J trimming: 0 bases; junction bases outside the gene matches: 8. Germline loops: CDR1 LNHDA, CDR2 SQIVND (reference sequence). The CDR3 runs 19 residues. The CDR3 reads CASSIEASGRWISYNEQFF. Written as DNA, the CDR3 is TGTGCCAGTAGTATAGAGGCTAGCGGGAGATGGATCTCCTACAATGAGCAGTTCTTC.

This clonotype was seen repeatedly, ten times or more. This rearrangement joins TRBV7-8 to TRBJ1-2, with 10 bases fitting TRBD1. This CDR3 is built from 15 residues. Trimming cost V 2 bases and J 8 bases; bases outside gene matches: 8. The germline CDR1 and CDR2 sequences are SGHVS and FQNEAQ. CDR3 residues: CASSLSGQGERGYTF. The CDR3 region has the DNA TGTGCCAGCAGCTTAAGCGGACAGGGGGAGCGGGGCTACACCTTC.

This clonotype was picked up many times. The chain recombines TRBV11-3 with TRBJ2-7; 9 bases line up with TRBD1. The CDR3 length is 15 residues. After removal of 2 bases from V and 1 base from J, the junction contained 3 bases not matched to a gene. The germline gives CDR1 SGHNT, CDR2 YENEEA. The CDR3 region has the DNA TGTGCCAGCAGCTTAAAGGGACAGGGTTCCTACGAGCAGTACGTC. It codes for CASSLKGQGSYEQYV.

J is TRBJ2-2 and V is TRBV12-3 or TRBV12-4; weak D call: TRBD1 (6 bases). The V and J ends lost 6 bases and 7 bases respectively, with 21 bases between them. This CDR3 comprises 16 residues. The DNA of the CDR3 is TGTGCCAGCAGCCTCCAACGGGACATACTTTACGGGGAGCTGTTTTTT. Amino acids: CASSLQRDILYGELFF.